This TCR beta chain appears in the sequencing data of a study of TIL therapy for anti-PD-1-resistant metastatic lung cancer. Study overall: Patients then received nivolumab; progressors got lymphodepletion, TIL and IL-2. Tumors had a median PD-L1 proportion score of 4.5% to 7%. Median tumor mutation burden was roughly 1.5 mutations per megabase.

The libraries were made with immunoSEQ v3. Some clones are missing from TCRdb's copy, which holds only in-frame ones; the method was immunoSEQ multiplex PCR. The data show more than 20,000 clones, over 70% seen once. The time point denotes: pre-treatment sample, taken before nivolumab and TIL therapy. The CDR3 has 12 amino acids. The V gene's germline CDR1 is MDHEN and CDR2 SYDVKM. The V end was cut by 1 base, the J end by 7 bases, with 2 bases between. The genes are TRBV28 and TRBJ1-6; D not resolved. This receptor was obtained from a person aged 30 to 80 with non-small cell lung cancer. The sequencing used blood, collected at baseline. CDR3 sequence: CASSLYNSPLHF. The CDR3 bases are TGTGCCAGCAGTTTATACAATTCACCCCTCCACTTT.